What follows are 20 T cell receptor beta chains derived from one specimen sequenced in a study of T cell responses to AZD1222 COVID-19 vaccine. Data came from immunoSEQ multiplex PCR; TCRdb stores just in-frame clones and leaves some out. The data contain some 130,000 clones, approximately 91% of them singletons. Sequenced material: peripheral blood, taken 28 days after the second AZD1222 dose. All receptors come from an adult who received the AZD1222 COVID-19 vaccine.

The chain combines TRBV6-1 with TRBJ2-3, with unresolved D. CDR3 length: 12 amino acids. The germline gives CDR1 MNHNS, CDR2 SASEGT. V lost 2 bases and J lost 5, with 5 bases in between. Here the CDR3 DNA reads TGTGCCAGCAGTGAATCCGTAGATACGCAGTATTTT. This codes for CASSESVDTQYF.

This clone has a handful of counts. In nucleotides, the CDR3 is TGTGCCATCAGTGGGGGTCTAGTTTTCTACGAGCAGTACTTC. Protein product: CAISGGLVFYEQYF. The chain carries TRBV10-3 and TRBJ2-7; no firm D call. Germline CDR1 ENHRY, CDR2 SYGVKD. Trimming removed 4 bases from V and 3 bases from J, with 13 bases in between. The CDR3 is 14 amino acids.

This clone was seen a single time. The chain recombines TRBV18 with TRBJ1-2; tentatively, D is TRBD1 (6 bases). From germline, CDR1 is KGHSH and CDR2 LQKENI. With 6 bases removed from V and 4 bases from J, the gap between germline ends came to 12 bases. The CDR3 consists of 13 residues. In nucleotides, the CDR3 is TGTGCCAGCTCGCCGGGACAATCCTATGGCTACACCTTC. It specifies CASSPGQSYGYTF.

This chain uses TRBV4-1 with TRBJ2-1; TRBD2 agrees at 11 bases. Trimming removed 5 bases from V and 1 base from J; junction bases left unmatched: 13. The CDR3 has 19 residues. Germline CDR1 is MGHRA and CDR2 is YSYEKL. The CDR3 loop reads CASSNRQLAGVGSYNEQFF. The CDR3 DNA reads TGCGCCAGCAGCAATCGCCAACTAGCGGGAGTGGGATCCTACAATGAGCAGTTCTTC.

This chain uses TRBV9 with TRBJ1-1, with 10 bases lining up with TRBD1. V trimming: 3 bases; J trimming: 0 bases; junction bases outside the gene matches: 5. Germline assignment: CDR1 SGDLS and CDR2 YYNGEE. The CDR3 spans 16 residues. Written as DNA, the CDR3 is TGTGCCAGCAGCGGCTGGGACAGGGGTATGAACACTGAAGCTTTCTTT. Its protein is CASSGWDRGMNTEAFF.

The CDR3 nucleotides are TGTGCCAGCAGCTCCACACTAGCGGGAGCAGAGACCCAGTACTTC. Protein sequence: CASSSTLAGAETQYF. The V gene is TRBV7-9, the J gene TRBJ2-5; 11 bases map to TRBD2. Germline V gives CDR1 SEHNR, CDR2 FQNEAQ (reference sequence). The trim removed 4 bases at V and 4 bases at J, leaving 5 bases unmatched. This CDR3 contains 15 residues.

J is TRBJ1-1 and V is TRBV30; 8 bases match TRBD1. CDR3 size: 15 residues. The junction had 11 bases not matched to a gene; V was cut back by 2 bases and J by 6 bases. CDR1 GTSNPN and CDR2 SVGIG come from the germline V gene (reference sequence). CDR3 nucleotide sequence: TGTGCCTGGAGTAGGGCAGGGGGCAGGTGGCCTGAAGCTTTCTTT. Protein: CAWSRAGGRWPEAFF.

This chain links TRBV15 with TRBJ1-4; the D gene is possibly TRBD1 (5 bases). The germline V gene has CDR1 LNHNV and CDR2 YYDKDF (reference sequence). CDR3 length: 15 amino acids. V lost 1 base and J 2 bases, leaving 8 bases between the germline ends. In DNA, the CDR3 is TGTGCCACCAGCAGAGTAAAGGGGACTAATGAAAAACTGTTTTTT. Translation gives CATSRVKGTNEKLFF.

V usage is TRBV5-4 and J usage is TRBJ1-3; D gene uncertain. Deletions cut 3 bases from V and 4 bases from J, with 8 bases between. Germline CDR1 reads SGHNT; CDR2 reads YYREEE (reference sequence). The CDR3 has 13 residues. This chain's CDR3 is CASSYTDGNTIYF. The CDR3 DNA follows: TGTGCCAGCAGCTACACGGACGGAAACACCATATATTTT.

The chain uses TRBV5-1 and TRBJ2-1; 7 bases agree with TRBD2. The V gene's germline CDR1 is SGHRS and CDR2 YFSETQ. This CDR3 spans 15 amino acids. With 1 base clipped from V and 2 bases from J, the junction kept 3 bases outside the gene matches. The CDR3 DNA reads as TGCGCCAGCAGCTTGTACAGCGGGACCTACAATGAGCAGTTCTTC. This codes for CASSLYSGTYNEQFF.

The chain joins TRBV20-1 to TRBJ2-1; the D is unclear. The CDR3 runs 11 residues. The germline V gene has CDR1 DFQATT and CDR2 SNEGSKA (reference sequence). The V end was cut by 3 bases, the J end by 9 bases, with 9 bases between. The CDR3 is CSASPRSEQFF. CDR3 nucleotides: TGCAGTGCTAGTCCGCGGAGTGAGCAGTTCTTC.

This clone was seen only once. The chain employs TRBV6-5 and TRBJ2-7; a weak D match, TRBD2 (5 bases). V was shortened by 4 bases and J by 0 bases, with 13 bases between the two germline ends. CDR1 MNHEY and CDR2 SVGAGI come from the germline V gene. This CDR3 has 15 residues. The CDR3 protein is CASSLEGPYSYEQYF. The CDR3 DNA sequence: TGTGCCAGCAGTTTAGAGGGCCCTTACTCCTACGAGCAGTACTTC.

V usage is TRBV18 and J usage is TRBJ2-7, with 12 bases aligning to TRBD2. The germline V gene has CDR1 KGHSH and CDR2 LQKENI. The trim removed 7 bases at V and 4 bases at J, leaving 8 bases unmatched. The CDR3 loop spans 15 amino acids. The CDR3 DNA reads TGTGCCAGCTTAACCAGGACTAGCGGGATGTACGAGCAGTACTTC. It translates to CASLTRTSGMYEQYF. Supplemented by reference TRBV18 and TRBJ2-7, the full variable domain reads NAGVMQNPRHLVRRRGQEARLRCSPMKGHSHVYWYRQLPEEGLKFMVYLQKENIIDESGMPKERFSAEFPKEGPSILRIQQVVRGDSAAYFCASLTRTSGMYEQYFGPGTRLTVT.

The DNA for the CDR3 is TGTGCCAGCAGCTCTGCCGGGACAGGTACAGATACGCAGTATTTT. As protein: CASSSAGTGTDTQYF. The chain recombines TRBV5-4 with TRBJ2-3, with TRBD1 matching 8 bases. CDR1 SGHNT and CDR2 YYREEE come from the germline V gene (reference sequence). The CDR3 covers 15 residues. V trimming: 3 bases; J trimming: 3 bases; junction bases outside the gene matches: 6. The full variable domain, completed using reference TRBV5-4 and TRBJ2-3, is ETGVTQSPTHLIKTRGQQVTLRCSSQSGHNTVSWYQQALGQGPQFIFQYYREEENGRGNFPPRFSGLQFPNYSSELNVNALELDDSALYLCASSSAGTGTDTQYFGPGTRLTVL.

V is TRBV29-1 and J is TRBJ1-1; 9 positions agree with TRBD1. This CDR3 contains 11 residues. After removal of 4 bases from V and 10 bases from J, the junction contained 4 bases not matched to a gene. CDR1 SQVTM and CDR2 ANQGSEA come from the germline V gene. CDR3 sequence reads: CSVGGQGVAFF. The CDR3 DNA sequence: TGCAGCGTTGGGGGACAGGGTGTAGCTTTCTTT.

The chain links TRBV29-1 to TRBJ1-2; no definite D call. Germline V gene sequence: CDR1 SQVTM, CDR2 ANQGSEA. V was clipped by 5 bases and J by 6 bases, with 10 bases between them. The CDR3 sequence is 11 residues long. The DNA for the CDR3 is TGCAGCGTTCTCGTCCTCGATGGCTACACCTTC. As protein: CSVLVLDGYTF.

The rearrangement uses TRBV4-1 and TRBJ2-3, with 9 bases fitting TRBD1. The J segment lost 4 bases and the V segment lost 3 bases, leaving 5 bases of the junction unmatched. CDR1 is MGHRA and CDR2 is YSYEKL in the germline V gene. The CDR3 totals 15 residues. In DNA, the CDR3 is TGCGCCAGCAGCCATAGGACAGGGGAGGCAGATACGCAGTATTTT. This codes for CASSHRTGEADTQYF.

The chain recombines TRBV5-5 with TRBJ2-2; 9 bases fit TRBD2. This CDR3 spans 16 amino acids. Per the germline V gene, CDR1 is SGHKS and CDR2 is YYEKEE (reference sequence). V lost 1 base and J lost 7; bases outside the gene matches: 8. CDR3 DNA: TGTGCCAGCAGCTTGTCTCTAGCGGGAAGGGACGGGGAGCTGTTTTTT. It is translated as CASSLSLAGRDGELFF.

The CDR3, as DNA: TGTGCCAGCAGCCGTAGCGGGGGGACAGATACGCAGTATTTT. Translation: CASSRSGGTDTQYF. This rearrangement joins TRBV13 to TRBJ2-3, with 10 bases fitting TRBD2. J was trimmed by 3 bases and V by 5 bases; bases with no gene match: 2. The CDR3 is 14 residues long. The germline gives CDR1 PRHDT, CDR2 FYEKMQ (reference sequence).

This rearrangement joins TRBV7-8 to TRBJ1-2; D remains unclear. The V and J ends lost 5 bases and 3 bases respectively, with 10 bases between them. This CDR3 spans 13 amino acids. Germline-derived CDR1 and CDR2 are SGHVS and FQNEAQ. The CDR3: CASSEQVDYGYTF. The CDR3 nucleotides are TGTGCCAGCAGCGAACAAGTAGACTATGGCTACACCTTC.